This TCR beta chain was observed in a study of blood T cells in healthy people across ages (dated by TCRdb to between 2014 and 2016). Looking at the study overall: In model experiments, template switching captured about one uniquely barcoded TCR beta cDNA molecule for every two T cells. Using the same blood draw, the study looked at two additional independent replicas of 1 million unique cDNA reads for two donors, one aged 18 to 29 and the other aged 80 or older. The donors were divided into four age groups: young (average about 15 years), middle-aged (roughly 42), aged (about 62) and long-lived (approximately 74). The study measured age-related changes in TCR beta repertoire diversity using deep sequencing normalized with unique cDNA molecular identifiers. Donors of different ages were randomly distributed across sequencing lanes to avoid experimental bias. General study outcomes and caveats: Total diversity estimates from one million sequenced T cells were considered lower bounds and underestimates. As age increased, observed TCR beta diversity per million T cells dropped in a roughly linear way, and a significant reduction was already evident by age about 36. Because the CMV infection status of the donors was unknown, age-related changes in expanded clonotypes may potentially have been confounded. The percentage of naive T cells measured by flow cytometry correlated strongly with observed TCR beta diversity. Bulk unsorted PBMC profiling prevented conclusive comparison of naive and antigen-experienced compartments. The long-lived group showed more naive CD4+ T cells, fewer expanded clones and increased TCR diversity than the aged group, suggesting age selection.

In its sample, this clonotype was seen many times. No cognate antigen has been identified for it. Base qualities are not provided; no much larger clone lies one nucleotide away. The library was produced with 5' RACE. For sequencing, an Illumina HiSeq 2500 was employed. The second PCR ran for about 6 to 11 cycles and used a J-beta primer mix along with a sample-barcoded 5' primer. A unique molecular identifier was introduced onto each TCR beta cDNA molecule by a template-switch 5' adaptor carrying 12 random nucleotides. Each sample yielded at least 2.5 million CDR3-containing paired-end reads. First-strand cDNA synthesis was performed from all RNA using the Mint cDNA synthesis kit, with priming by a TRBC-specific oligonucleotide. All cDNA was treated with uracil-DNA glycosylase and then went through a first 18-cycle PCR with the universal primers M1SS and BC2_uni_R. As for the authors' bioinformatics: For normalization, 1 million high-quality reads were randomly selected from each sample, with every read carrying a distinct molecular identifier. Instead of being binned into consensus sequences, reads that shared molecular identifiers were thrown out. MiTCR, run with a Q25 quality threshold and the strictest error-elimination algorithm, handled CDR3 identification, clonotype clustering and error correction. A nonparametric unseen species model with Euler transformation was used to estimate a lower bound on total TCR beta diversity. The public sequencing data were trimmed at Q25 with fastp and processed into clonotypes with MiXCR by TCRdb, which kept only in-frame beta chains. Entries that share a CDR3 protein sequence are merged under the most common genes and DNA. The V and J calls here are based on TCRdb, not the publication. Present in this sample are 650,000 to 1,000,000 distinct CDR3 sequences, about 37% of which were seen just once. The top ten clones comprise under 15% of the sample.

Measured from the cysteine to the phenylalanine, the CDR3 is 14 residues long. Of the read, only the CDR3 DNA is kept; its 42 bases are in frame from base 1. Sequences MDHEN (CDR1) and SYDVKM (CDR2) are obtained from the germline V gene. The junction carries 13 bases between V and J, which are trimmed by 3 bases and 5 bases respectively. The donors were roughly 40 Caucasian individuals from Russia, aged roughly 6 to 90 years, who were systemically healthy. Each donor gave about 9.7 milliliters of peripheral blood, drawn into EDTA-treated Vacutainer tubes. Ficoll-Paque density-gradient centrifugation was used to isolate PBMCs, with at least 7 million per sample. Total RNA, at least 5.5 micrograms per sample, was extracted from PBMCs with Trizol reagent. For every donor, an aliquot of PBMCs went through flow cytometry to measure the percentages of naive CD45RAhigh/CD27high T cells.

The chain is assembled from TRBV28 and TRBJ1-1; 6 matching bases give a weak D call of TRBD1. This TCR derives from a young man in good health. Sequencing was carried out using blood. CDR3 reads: CASSLLGARTEAFF. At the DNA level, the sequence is TGTGCCAGCAGTTTGTTGGGGGCGCGTACTGAAGCTTTCTTT.